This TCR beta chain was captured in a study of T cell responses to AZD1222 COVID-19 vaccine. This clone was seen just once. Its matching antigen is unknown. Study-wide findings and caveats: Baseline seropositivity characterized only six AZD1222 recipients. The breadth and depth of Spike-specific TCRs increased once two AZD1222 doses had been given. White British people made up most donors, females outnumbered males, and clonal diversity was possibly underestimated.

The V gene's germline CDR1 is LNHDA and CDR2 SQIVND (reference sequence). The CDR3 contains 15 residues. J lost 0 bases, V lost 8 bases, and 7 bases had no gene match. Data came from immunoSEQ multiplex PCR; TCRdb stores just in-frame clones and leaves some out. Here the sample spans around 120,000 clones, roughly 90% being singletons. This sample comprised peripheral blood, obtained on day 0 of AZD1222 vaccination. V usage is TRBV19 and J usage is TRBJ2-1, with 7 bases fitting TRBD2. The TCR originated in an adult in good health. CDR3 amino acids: CASSWEGSSYNEQFF. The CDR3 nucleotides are TGTGCCAGTTCTTGGGAGGGGAGCTCCTACAATGAGCAGTTCTTC.